A single TCR beta chain is shown here with its context. Its antigen is not identified. TCRdb's table, derived via immunoSEQ multiplex PCR, lists solely in-frame clones and lacks some. Of about 120,000 clones in the sample, about 93% were seen once. The sample belongs to a study of graft-versus-host responses after intestinal transplantation. Study context: Each recipient received anti-thymocyte globulin induction, then tacrolimus and steroids for three to four years. General study points: GvH clones were identified in recipient marrow, with some first appearing in ileum or blood.

V lost 3 bases to trimming and J lost 0 bases, with 3 bases between them. This CDR3 has 12 amino acids. CDR1 is SGHAT, CDR2 FQNNGV, per germline. The chain links TRBV11-2 to TRBJ2-7; D remains unclear. Here the sequenced sample was unstimulated CD4+ T cells sorted from spleen or lymph node cells, taken before intestinal transplant. The receptor comes from a human donor who received an intestinal transplant. CDR3 residues: CASSLSSYEQYF. The DNA for the CDR3 is TGTGCCAGCAGCTTGAGCTCCTACGAGCAGTACTTC.